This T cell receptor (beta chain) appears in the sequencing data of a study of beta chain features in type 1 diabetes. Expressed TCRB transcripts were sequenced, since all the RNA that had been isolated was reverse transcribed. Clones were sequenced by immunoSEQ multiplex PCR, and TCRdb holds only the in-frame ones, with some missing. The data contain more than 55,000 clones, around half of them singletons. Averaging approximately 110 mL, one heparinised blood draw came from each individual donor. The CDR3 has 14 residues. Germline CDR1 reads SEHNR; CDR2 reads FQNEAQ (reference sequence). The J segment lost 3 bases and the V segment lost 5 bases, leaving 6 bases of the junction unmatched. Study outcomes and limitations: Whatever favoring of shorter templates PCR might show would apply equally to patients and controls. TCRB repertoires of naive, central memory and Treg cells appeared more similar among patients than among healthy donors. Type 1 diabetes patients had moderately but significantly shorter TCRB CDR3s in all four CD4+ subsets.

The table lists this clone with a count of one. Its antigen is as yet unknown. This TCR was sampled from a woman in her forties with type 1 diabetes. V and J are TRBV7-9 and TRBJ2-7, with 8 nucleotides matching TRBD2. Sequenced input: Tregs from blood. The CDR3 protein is CASSPGLASYEQYF. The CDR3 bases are TGTGCCAGCAGCCCAGGACTAGCAAGCTACGAGCAGTACTTC. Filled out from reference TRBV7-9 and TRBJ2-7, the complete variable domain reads DTGVSQNPRHKITKRGQNVTFRCDPISEHNRLYWYRQTLGQGPEFLTYFQNEAQLEKSRLLSDRFSAERPKGSFSTLEIQRTEQGDSAMYLCASSPGLASYEQYFGPGTRLTVT.